This TCR beta chain derives from a study of cytomegalovirus exposure and HLA in healthy donors. Study background: Unique TCR beta sequences numbering approximately 120 million came from 150 million to 200 million T cells in an earlier analysis.

About this clone: Its target is not known.

Study-level results: A later analysis reportedly identified an Asian-associated ancestry cluster as carrying fewer N-insertions than the approximately 730-donor mean. Per a later analysis, 15,000 to 20,000 TCR beta sequences showed association with HLA alleles at 0.05 false discovery rate. Cytomegalovirus association was assigned to about 180 TCR beta chains.

CDR3 size: 18 residues. Unmatched junction bases numbered 12, after V lost 5 bases and J lost 4 bases. CDR1 is LNHNV, CDR2 YYDKDF, per germline (reference sequence). With 60 Vbeta and 13 Jbeta primers, the PCR was carried out. The table came from immunoSEQ multiplex PCR; TCRdb's copy has only in-frame clones and leaves some out. The repertoire includes about 94,000 clones, around 66% of them detected once, and roughly 3.9% sits in the top ten. The chain couples TRBV15 to TRBJ2-2; TRBD2 aligns across 11 bases. This clonotype originated in a man aged 30 to 39 in good health and CMV-seronegative. The source material was PBMCs. CDR3 amino acids: CATSGEPGLAEITGELFF. CDR3 nucleotide sequence: TGTGCCACCAGCGGCGAACCGGGACTAGCGGAGATCACCGGGGAGCTGTTTTTT. Filled out from reference TRBV15 and TRBJ2-2, the complete variable domain reads DAMVIQNPRYQVTQFGKPVTLSCSQTLNHNVMYWYQQKSSQAPKLLFHYYDKDFNNEADTPDNFQSRRPNTSFCFLDIRSPGLGDTAMYLCATSGEPGLAEITGELFFGEGSRLTVL.